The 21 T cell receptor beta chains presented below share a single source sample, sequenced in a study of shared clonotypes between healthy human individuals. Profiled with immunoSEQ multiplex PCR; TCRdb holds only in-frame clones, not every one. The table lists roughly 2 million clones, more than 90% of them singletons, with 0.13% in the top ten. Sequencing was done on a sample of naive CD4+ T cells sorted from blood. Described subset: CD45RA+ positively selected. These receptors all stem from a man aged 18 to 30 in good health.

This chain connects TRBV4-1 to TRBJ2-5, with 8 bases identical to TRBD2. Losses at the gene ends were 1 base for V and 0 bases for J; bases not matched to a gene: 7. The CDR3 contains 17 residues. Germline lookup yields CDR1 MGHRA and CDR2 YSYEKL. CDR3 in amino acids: CASSQGWGGGYQETQYF. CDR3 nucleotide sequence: TGCGCCAGCAGCCAAGGGTGGGGCGGGGGGTACCAAGAGACCCAGTACTTC.

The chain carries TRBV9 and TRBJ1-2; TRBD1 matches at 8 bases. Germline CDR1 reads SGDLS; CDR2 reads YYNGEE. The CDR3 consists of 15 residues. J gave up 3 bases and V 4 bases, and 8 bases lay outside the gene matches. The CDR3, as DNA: TGTGCCAGCAGCCAAGACAGGGGAAGCGACTATGGCTACACCTTC. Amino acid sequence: CASSQDRGSDYGYTF.

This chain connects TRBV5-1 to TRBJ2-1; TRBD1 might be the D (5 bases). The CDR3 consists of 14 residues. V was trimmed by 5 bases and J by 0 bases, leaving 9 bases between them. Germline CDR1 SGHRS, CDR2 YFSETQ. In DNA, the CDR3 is TGCGCCAGCAGACAGGTCAGCTCCTACAATGAGCAGTTCTTC. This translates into CASRQVSSYNEQFF.

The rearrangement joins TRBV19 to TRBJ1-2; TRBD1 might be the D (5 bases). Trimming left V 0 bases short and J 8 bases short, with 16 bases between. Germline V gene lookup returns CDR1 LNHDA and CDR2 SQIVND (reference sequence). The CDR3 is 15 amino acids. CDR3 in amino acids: CASSIEPPPDKGYTF. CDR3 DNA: TGTGCCAGTAGTATAGAACCCCCCCCGGACAAGGGCTACACCTTC.

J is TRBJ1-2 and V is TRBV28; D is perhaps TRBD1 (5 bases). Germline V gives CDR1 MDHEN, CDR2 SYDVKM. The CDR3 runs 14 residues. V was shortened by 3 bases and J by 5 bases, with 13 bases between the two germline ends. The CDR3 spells CASSLAGLGYGYTF. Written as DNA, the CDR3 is TGTGCCAGCAGTTTGGCAGGGCTTGGGTATGGCTACACCTTC.

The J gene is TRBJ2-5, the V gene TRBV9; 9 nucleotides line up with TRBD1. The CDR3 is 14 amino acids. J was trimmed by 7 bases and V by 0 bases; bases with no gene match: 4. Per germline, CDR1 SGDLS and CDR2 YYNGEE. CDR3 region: CASSVVDRGATQYF. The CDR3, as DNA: TGTGCCAGCAGCGTAGTAGACAGGGGGGCGACCCAGTACTTC. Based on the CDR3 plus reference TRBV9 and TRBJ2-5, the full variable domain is DSGVTQTPKHLITATGQRVTLRCSPRSGDLSVYWYQQSLDQGLQFLIQYYNGEERAKGNILERFSAQQFPDLHSELNLSSLELGDSALYFCASSVVDRGATQYFGPGTRLLVL.

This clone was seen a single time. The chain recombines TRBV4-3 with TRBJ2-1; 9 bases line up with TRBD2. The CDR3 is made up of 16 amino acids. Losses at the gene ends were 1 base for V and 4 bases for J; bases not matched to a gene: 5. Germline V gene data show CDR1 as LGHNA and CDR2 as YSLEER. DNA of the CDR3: TGCGCCAGCAGCCAAGTAAGGCTAGCGGGGTACAATGAGCAGTTCTTC. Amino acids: CASSQVRLAGYNEQFF.

The CDR3 DNA follows: TGTGCCATCAGGCAAAGACTAGCGGGAGAATCTGAGCAGTTCTTC. Translated, it gives CAIRQRLAGESEQFF. The genes are TRBV10-3 and TRBJ2-1; 12 bases are shared with TRBD2. The V gene's germline CDR1 is ENHRY and CDR2 SYGVKD. The CDR3 has 15 amino acids. Trimming at V came to 6 bases and at J to 9 bases, leaving 9 bases not matched to a gene.

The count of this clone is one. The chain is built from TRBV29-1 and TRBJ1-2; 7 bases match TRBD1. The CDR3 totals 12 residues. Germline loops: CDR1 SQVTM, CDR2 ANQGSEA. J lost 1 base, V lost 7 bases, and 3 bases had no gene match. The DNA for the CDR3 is TGCAGCGGGGGACAGAATAACTATGGCTACACCTTC. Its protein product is CSGGQNNYGYTF.

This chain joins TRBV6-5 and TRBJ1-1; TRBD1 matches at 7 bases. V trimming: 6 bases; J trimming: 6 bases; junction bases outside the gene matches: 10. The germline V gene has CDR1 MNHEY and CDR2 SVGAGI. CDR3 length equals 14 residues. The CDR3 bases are TGTGCCAGCAGCACCGGACAGGTTACCTCTGAAGCTTTCTTT. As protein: CASSTGQVTSEAFF.

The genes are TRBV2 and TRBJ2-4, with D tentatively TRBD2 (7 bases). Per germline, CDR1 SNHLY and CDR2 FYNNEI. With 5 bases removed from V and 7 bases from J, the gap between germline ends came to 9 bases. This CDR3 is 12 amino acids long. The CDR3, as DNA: TGTGCCAGCAGTAGGGGGGGCAACATTCAGTACTTC. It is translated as CASSRGGNIQYF.

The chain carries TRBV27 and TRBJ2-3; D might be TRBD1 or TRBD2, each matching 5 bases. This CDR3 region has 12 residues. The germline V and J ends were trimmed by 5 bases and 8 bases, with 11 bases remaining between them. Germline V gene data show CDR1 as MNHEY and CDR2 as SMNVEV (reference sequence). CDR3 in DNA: TGTGCCAGCAGTCTCCGAGGGACTACGCAGTATTTT. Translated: CASSLRGTTQYF.

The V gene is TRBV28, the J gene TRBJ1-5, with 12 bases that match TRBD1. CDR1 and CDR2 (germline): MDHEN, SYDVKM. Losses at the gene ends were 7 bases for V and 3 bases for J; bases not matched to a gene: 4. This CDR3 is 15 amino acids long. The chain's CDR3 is CASTMGQGANQPQHF. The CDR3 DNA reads TGTGCCAGCACCATGGGACAGGGGGCCAATCAGCCCCAGCATTTT.

The CDR3: CASSRDSGGAGDTQYF. CDR3 sequence (DNA): TGCGCCAGCAGCCGGGATAGCGGGGGGGCCGGAGATACGCAGTATTTT. V is TRBV5-1 and J is TRBJ2-3; 11 bases map to TRBD2. The CDR3 sequence is 16 residues long. The V gene end was trimmed by 4 bases and the J gene end by 5 bases; junction bases not matched to a gene: 9. Per the germline V gene, CDR1 is SGHRS and CDR2 is YFSETQ. Full variable domain (remainder filled in from reference TRBV5-1 and TRBJ2-3): KAGVTQTPRYLIKTRGQQVTLSCSPISGHRSVSWYQQTPGQGLQFLFEYFSETQRNKGNFPGRFSGRQFSNSRSEMNVSTLELGDSALYLCASSRDSGGAGDTQYFGPGTRLTVL.

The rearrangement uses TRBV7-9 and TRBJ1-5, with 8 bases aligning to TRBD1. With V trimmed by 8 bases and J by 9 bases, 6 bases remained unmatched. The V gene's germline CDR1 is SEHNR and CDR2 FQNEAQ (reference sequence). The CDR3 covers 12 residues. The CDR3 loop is CASGTGVGPQHF. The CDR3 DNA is TGTGCCAGCGGGACAGGAGTGGGGCCCCAGCATTTT.

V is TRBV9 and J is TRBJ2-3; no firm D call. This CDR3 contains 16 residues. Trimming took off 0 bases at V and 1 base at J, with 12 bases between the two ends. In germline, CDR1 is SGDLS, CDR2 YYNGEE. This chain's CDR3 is CASSVVAATRTDTQYF. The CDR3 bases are TGTGCCAGCAGCGTAGTGGCAGCAACACGCACAGATACGCAGTATTTT.

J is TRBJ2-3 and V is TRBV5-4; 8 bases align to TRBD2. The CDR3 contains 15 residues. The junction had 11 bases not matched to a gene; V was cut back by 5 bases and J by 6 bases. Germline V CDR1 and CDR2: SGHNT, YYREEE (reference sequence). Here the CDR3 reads CASSAGTREGDTQYF. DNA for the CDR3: TGTGCCAGCAGTGCCGGGACTAGGGAAGGTGATACGCAGTATTTT.

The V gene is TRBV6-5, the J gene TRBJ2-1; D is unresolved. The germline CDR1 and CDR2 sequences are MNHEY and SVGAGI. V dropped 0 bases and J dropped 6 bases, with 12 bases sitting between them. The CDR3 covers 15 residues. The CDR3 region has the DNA TGTGCCAGCAGTTACTCGGATGTGGGCGGCAATGAGCAGTTCTTC. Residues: CASSYSDVGGNEQFF.

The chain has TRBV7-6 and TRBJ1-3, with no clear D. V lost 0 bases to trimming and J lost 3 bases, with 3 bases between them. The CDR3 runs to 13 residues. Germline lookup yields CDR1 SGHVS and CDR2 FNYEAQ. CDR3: CASSLASGNTIYF. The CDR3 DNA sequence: TGTGCCAGCAGCTTAGCCAGTGGAAACACCATATATTTT.

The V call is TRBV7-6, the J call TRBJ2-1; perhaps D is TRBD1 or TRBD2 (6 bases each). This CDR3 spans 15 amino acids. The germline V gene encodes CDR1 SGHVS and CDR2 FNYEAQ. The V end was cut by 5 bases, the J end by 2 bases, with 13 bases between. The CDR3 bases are TGTGCCAGCAGCCTGCGGGACACTACCTACAATGAGCAGTTCTTC. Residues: CASSLRDTTYNEQFF.

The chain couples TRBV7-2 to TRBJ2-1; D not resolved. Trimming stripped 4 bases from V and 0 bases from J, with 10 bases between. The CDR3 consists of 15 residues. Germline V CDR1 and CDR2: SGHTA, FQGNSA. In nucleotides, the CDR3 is TGTGCCAGCAGCTATGACTCGAGCTCCTACAATGAGCAGTTCTTC. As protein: CASSYDSSSYNEQFF.